The clone carrying this TCR beta chain appeared a few times. The antigen remains unidentified. These data belong to a study of blood T cells in healthy people across ages. This CDR3 spans 13 amino acids. Trimming took 2 bases from V and 5 from J; bases not matched to a gene: 1. Germline CDR1 and CDR2: ENHRY and SYGVKD. The study, taken as a whole, reports: Researchers said unsorted PBMCs prevented a conclusive naive versus antigen-experienced comparison. Donor CMV status, an unknown factor, possibly confounded changes in expanded clonotypes.

Next came a second PCR, run for roughly 6 to 11 cycles, which used a sample-barcoded 5' primer along with a J-beta primer mix. Every cDNA molecule carried a tag from a template-switch adaptor bearing 12 random nucleotides. In TCRdb, the 5' RACE reads were re-called with MiXCR into one record per CDR3 protein. Of about 1,500,000 distinct CDR3 sequences listed, around 39% are singletons. The receptor comes from a woman aged 18-29 years in good health. The chain has TRBV10-3 and TRBJ2-7; 9 bases match TRBD1. Material for sequencing was blood. DNA for the CDR3: TGTGCCATCAGTGAGACAGGGGGCCACGAGCAGTACTTC. Translating gives CAISETGGHEQYF.